The source of this T cell receptor beta chain is a study of T cell responses to AZD1222 COVID-19 vaccine. This CDR3 contains 18 residues. Trimming pared 1 base from V and 4 bases from J, leaving 23 bases between. CDR1 LGHNA and CDR2 YNFKEQ come from the germline V gene. The data were produced by immunoSEQ multiplex PCR, yet TCRdb's version contains in-frame clones alone and is incomplete. Of about 110,000 clones listed, roughly 87% are singletons. The input for sequencing was peripheral blood, taken on day 0 of MenACWY control vaccination. This receptor was obtained from an adult in good health. The gene calls are TRBV4-2 and TRBJ2-7; D is ambiguous. As DNA, the CDR3 is TGTGCCAGCAGCCAAGTAGGCAGGTCTATGGGCTCAGGTTACGAGCAGTACTTC. Translating gives CASSQVGRSMGSGYEQYF.